The 3 T cell receptor beta chains below come from one sample, sequenced in a study of shared clonotypes between healthy human individuals. Repertoires were generated with immunoSEQ multiplex PCR, while TCRdb's copy carries only in-frame clones and drops some. In the table there are over 1.5 million clones, nearly 99% of which are singletons. The sequencing input was naive CD4+ T cells sorted from blood. As to subset: CD45RA+ positively selected. The receptors shown here come from a man aged 25 to 40 in good health.

To note about this clone: This same CDR3 is encoded by further DNA sequences in the sample. The gene calls are TRBV18 and TRBJ2-5; D possibly corresponds to TRBD1 (7 bases). Germline values: CDR1 KGHSH, CDR2 LQKENI. V lost 5 bases and J lost 5, with 12 bases in between. CDR3 length equals 13 residues. The CDR3 region has the DNA TGTGCCAGCTCAGCACAGGGGAGGGAGACCCAGTACTTC. Its protein product is CASSAQGRETQYF.

This clone was counted a single time. The genes are TRBV7-3 and TRBJ2-1; 9 bases agree with TRBD2. The CDR3 totals 15 residues. The junction had 7 bases not matched to a gene; V was cut back by 2 bases and J by 8 bases. Looked up from germline, CDR1 is SGHTA and CDR2 is FQGTGA. The CDR3 DNA reads as TGTGCCAGCAGCTTATCCAGGACTAGCGTGGATGAGCAGTTCTTC. It translates to CASSLSRTSVDEQFF.

The chain has TRBV29-1 and TRBJ2-3; 7 bases are shared with TRBD2. The V and J ends lost 6 bases and 0 bases, in that order; junction bases with no gene match: 6. Germline-derived CDR1 and CDR2 are SQVTM and ANQGSEA. The CDR3 covers 14 residues. The CDR3 DNA reads as TGCAGCGTCGCGACTAGCAGTAGCACAGATACGCAGTATTTT. Translating it yields CSVATSSSTDTQYF.